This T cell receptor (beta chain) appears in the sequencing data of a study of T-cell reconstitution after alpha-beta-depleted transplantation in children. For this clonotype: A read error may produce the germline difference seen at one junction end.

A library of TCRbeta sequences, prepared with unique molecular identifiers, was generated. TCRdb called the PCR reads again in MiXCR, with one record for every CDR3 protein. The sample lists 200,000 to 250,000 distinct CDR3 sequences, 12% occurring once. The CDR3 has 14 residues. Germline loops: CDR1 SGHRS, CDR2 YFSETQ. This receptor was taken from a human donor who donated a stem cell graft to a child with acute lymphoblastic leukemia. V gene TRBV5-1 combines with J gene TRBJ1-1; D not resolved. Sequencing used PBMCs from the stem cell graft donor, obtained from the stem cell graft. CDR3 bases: TGCGCCAGCAGCTTATTAGGCCAAAACACTGAAGCTTACTTT. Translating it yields CASSLLGQNTEAYF. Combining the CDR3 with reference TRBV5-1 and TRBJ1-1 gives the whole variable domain KAGVTQTPRYLIKTRGQQVTLSCSPISGHRSVSWYQQTPGQGLQFLFEYFSETQRNKGNFPGRFSGRQFSNSRSEMNVSTLELGDSALYLCASSLLGQNTEAYFGQGTRLTVV.